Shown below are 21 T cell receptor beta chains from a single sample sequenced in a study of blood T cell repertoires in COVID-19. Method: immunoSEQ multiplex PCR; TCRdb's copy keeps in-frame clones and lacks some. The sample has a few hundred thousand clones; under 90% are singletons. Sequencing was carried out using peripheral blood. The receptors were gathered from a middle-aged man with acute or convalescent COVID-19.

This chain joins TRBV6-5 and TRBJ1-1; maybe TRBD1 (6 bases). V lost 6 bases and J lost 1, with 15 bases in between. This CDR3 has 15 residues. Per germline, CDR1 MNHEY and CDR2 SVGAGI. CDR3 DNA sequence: TGTGCCAGCAGACAACAGGGAAATGGGAACACTGAAGCTTTCTTT. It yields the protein CASRQQGNGNTEAFF.

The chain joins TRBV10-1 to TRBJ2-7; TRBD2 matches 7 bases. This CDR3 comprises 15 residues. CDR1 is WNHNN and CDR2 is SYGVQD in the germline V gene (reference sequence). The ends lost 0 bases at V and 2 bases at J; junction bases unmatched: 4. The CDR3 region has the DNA TGCGCCAGCAGTGAGTCAGAAGCGGGAACCTACGAGCAGTACTTC. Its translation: CASSESEAGTYEQYF.

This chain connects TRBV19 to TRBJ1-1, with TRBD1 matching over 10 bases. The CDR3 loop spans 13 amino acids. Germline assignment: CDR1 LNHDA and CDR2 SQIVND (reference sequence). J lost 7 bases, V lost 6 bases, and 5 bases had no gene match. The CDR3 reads CASSPTGGREAFF. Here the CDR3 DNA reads TGTGCCAGTAGCCCGACAGGGGGCCGTGAAGCTTTCTTT.

The CDR3 nucleotides are TGTGCCAGCAGCCGAGGGATTGGACAGTCCACCGGGGAGCTGTTTTTT. Protein product: CASSRGIGQSTGELFF. The chain joins TRBV7-9 to TRBJ2-2; possibly TRBD1 for D (6 bases). The CDR3 has 16 amino acids. CDR1 is SEHNR and CDR2 is FQNEAQ in the germline V gene (reference sequence). V was clipped by 5 bases and J by 4 bases, with 17 bases between them.

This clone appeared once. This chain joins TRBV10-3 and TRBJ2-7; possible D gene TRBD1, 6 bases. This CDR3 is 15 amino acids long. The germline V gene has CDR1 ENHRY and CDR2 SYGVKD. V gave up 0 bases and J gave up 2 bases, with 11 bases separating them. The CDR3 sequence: CAISESVEGAYEQYF. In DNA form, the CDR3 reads TGTGCCATCAGTGAGTCGGTCGAGGGGGCCTACGAGCAGTACTTC.

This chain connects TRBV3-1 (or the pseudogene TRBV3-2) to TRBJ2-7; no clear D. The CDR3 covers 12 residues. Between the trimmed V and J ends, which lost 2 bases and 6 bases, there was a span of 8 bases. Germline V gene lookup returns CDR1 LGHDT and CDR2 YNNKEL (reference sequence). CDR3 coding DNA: TGTGCCAGCAGCCAATCCTCAGGCGAGCAGTACTTC. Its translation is CASSQSSGEQYF.

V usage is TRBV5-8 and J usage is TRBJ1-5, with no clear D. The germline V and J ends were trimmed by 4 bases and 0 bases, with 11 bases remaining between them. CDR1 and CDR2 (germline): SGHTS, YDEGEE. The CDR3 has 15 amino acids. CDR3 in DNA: TGTGCCAGCAGCCTGACACCGAATAGCAATCAGCCCCAGCATTTT. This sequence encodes CASSLTPNSNQPQHF. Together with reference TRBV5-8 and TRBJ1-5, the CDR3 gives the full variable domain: EAGVTQSPTHLIKTRGQQATLRCSPISGHTSVYWYQQALGLGLQFLLWYDEGEERNRGNFPPRFSGRQFPNYSSELNVNALELEDSALYLCASSLTPNSNQPQHFGDGTRLSIL.

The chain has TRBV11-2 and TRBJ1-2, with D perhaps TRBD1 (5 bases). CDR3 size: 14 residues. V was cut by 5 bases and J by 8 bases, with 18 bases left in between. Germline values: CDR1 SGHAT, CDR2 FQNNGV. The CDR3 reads CASSRGTGSFGYTF. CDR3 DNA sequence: TGTGCCAGCAGCCGCGGGACTGGTTCGTTCGGCTACACCTTC.

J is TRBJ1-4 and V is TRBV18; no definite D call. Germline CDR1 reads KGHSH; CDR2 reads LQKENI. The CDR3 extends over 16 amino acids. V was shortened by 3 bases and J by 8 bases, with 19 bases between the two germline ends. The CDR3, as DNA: TGTGCCAGCTCACCGGAGGCCGCGACTTTAGGGGAAAAACTGTTTTTT. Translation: CASSPEAATLGEKLFF.

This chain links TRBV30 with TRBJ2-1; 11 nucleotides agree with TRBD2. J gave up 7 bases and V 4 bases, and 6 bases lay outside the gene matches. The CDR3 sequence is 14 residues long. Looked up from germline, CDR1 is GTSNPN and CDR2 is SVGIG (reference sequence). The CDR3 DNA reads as TGTGCCTGGAATCTAGCGGGGGGATGGAATGAGCAGTTCTTC. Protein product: CAWNLAGGWNEQFF. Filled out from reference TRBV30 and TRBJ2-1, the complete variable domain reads SQTIHQWPATLVQPVGSPLSLECTVEGTSNPNLYWYRQAAGRGLQLLFYSVGIGQISSEVPQNLSASRPQDRQFILSSKKLLLSDSGFYLCAWNLAGGWNEQFFGPGTRLTVL.

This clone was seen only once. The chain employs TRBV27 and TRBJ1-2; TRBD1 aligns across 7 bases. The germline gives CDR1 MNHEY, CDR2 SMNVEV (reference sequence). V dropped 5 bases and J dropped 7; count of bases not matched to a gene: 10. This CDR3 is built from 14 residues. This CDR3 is CASSPSQGGAGYTF. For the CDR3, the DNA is TGTGCCAGCAGTCCCTCCCAGGGGGGTGCTGGCTACACCTTC.

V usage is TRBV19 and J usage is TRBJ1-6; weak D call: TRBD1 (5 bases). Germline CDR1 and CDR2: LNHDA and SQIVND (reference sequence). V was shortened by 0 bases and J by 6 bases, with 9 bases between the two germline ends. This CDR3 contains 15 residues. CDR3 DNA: TGTGCCAGTAGTATAGAGGGACTGACTAATTCACCCCTCCACTTT. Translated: CASSIEGLTNSPLHF.

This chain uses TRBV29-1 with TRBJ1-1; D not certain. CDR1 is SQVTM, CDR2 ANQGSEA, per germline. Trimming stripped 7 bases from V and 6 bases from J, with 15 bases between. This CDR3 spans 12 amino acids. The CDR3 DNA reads TGCAGCGGTTCCGCGGTTGCGCCTGAAGCTTTCTTT. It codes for CSGSAVAPEAFF.

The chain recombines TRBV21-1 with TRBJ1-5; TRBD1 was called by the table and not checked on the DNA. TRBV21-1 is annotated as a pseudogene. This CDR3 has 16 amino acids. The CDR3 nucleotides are TGTGCCAGCAGCAAGAGTCCGACAGGCGGCAATCAGCCCCAGCATTTT. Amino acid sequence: CASSKSPTGGNQPQHF.

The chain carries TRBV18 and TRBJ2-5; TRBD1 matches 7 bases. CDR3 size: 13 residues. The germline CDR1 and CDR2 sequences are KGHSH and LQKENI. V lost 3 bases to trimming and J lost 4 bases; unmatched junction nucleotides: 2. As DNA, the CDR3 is TGTGCCAGCTCACCGGACAGGCGAGAGACCCAGTACTTC. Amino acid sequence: CASSPDRRETQYF.

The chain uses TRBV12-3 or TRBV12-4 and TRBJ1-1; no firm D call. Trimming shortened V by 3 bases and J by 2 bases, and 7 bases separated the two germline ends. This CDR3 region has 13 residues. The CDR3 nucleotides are TGTGCCAGCAGTTTGAGCATAAACACTGAAGCTTTCTTT. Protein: CASSLSINTEAFF.

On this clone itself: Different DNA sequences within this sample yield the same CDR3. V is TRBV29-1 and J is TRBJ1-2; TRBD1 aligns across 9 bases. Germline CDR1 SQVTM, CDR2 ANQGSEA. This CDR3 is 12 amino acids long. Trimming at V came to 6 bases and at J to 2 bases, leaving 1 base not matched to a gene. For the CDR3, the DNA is TGCAGCGTGGGGACAGGGAACTATGGCTACACCTTC. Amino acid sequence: CSVGTGNYGYTF.

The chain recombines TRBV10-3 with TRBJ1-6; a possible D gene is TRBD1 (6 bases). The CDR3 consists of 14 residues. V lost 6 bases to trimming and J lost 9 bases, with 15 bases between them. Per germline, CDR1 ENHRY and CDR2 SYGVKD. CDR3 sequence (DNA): TGTGCCATCAGAGCAGGGGCTGATGGTTCACCCCTCCACTTT. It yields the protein CAIRAGADGSPLHF.

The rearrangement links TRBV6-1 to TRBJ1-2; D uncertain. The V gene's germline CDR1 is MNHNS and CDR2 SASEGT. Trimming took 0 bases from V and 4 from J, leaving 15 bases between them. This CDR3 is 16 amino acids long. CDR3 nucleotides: TGTGCCAGCAGTGAAGCCCCGGTGACAACAGTCTATGGCTACACCTTC. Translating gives CASSEAPVTTVYGYTF.

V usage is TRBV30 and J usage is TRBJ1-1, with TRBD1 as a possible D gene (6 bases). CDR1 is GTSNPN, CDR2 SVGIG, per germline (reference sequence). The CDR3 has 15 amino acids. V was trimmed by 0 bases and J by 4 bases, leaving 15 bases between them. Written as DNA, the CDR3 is TGTGCCTGGAGTGTACGCGTGGCCAGGGGCACTGAAGCTTTCTTT. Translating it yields CAWSVRVARGTEAFF.

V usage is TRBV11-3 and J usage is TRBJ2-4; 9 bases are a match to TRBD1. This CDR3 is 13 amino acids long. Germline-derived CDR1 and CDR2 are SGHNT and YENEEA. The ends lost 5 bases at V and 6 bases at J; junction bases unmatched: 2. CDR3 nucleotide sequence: TGTGCCAGCAGCATGGGACAGGGAAACATTCAGTACTTC. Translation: CASSMGQGNIQYF.